This record covers a single TCR beta chain. This entry belongs to a study of cytomegalovirus exposure and HLA in healthy donors. The V gene's germline CDR1 is SGHTA and CDR2 FQGTGA. V shed 5 bases and J shed 0 bases, with 7 bases lying between them. The CDR3 runs to 13 residues. PCR involved 60 Vbeta and 13 Jbeta primers. The repertoire was sequenced with immunoSEQ multiplex PCR; TCRdb's copy has only in-frame clones and lacks some. In the table there are some 220,000 clones, 78% of which are singletons. This sequence originates from a boy younger than 18 in good health and CMV-seronegative. The V call is TRBV7-3, the J call TRBJ1-1; D may be TRBD1 (5 bases). Sequencing input: PBMCs. The CDR3 DNA is TGTGCCAGCAGCCTGACAGTGAACACTGAAGCTTTCTTT. Translated: CASSLTVNTEAFF.